A selection of T cell receptor beta chains follows, all from one sample in a study of cytomegalovirus exposure and HLA in healthy donors. Data came from immunoSEQ multiplex PCR; TCRdb stores just in-frame clones and leaves some out. The sample records under 150,000 clones, roughly 80% being singletons. Material: PBMCs. These receptors came from a woman between 25 and 40 years old in good health and CMV-seropositive. The conserved cysteine and the conserved F or W are not part of the CDR3 here. The order of the fields is clone size, J gene, V gene, CDR3 protein. Rows give clone size only sometimes, using once, few, many, or a class for an expanded clone.

NA | TRBJ2-3 | TRBV10-3 | AHSGEGTDTQY
NA | TRBJ2-1 | TRBV11-2 | ASSYRLAHEQF
NA | TRBJ2-5 | TRBV5-6 | ASSLGTSLETQY
NA | TRBJ1-1 | TRBV7-9 | ASSLGTIYAF
NA | TRBJ1-1 | TRBV18 | ASSLQGNTEAF
NA | TRBJ2-5 | TRBV6-5 | ASRRTGEETQY
NA | TRBJ2-2 | TRBV29-1 | SVAGRSGGLF
NA | TRBJ2-7 | TRBV5-6 | ASSLVFGTGGYEQY
NA | TRBJ1-5 | TRBV10-3 | AISESSYRGLQPQH
NA | TRBJ1-1 | TRBV7-2 | ASSWGQGGNTEAF
NA | TRBJ2-7 | TRBV6-1 | AITRSDSSLYEQY
NA | TRBJ2-7 | TRBV11-3 | ASSRRQGSYEQY
NA | TRBJ1-1 | TRBV5-1 | ASSLHSGGTEAF
NA | TRBJ2-3 | TRBV9 | ASSVDGVTGAADTQY
few | TRBJ2-7 | TRBV19 | ASSIELHRDTRKVLEQY
NA | TRBJ2-7 | TRBV23-1 | ASRDRSYEQY
NA | TRBJ1-5 | TRBV7-9 | ASSLGGQPQH
few | TRBJ2-3 | TRBV19 | ASRFRAGDTDTQY
NA | TRBJ1-1 | TRBV30 | AWSPSNSEAF
NA | TRBJ1-4 | TRBV5-1 | ASSIGTANEKLF
NA | TRBJ1-5 | TRBV5-4 | ASSRGPGQGSDQPQH
NA | TRBJ2-7 | TRBV19 | ASSTLTQGPVYEQY
NA | TRBJ2-1 | TRBV7-9 | ASSPPGLAGGRGEQF
NA | TRBJ2-7 | TRBV29-1 | SVFLRGQQY
few | TRBJ2-1 | TRBV5-4 | ASSNQRGVYNEQF
once | TRBJ1-3 | TRBV6-1 | ASSASTGAENTIY
few | TRBJ2-3 | TRBV5-1 | ASSLGDGDTQY
few | TRBJ2-1 | TRBV6-6 | ASREFPLGHQF
NA | TRBJ1-2 | TRBV5-1 | ASSLGQGNYGYT
few | TRBJ2-7 | TRBV6-5 | ASNRQGSSYEQY
once | TRBJ2-1 | TRBV7-3 | ASSFGLTHSYNEQF
few | TRBJ1-4 | TRBV9 | ASSVAPSTVSEKLF
NA | TRBJ2-1 | TRBV18 | ASSPPLGEAVEDEQF
once | TRBJ1-1 | TRBV7-9 | ASSRGYTEAF
NA | TRBJ1-5 | TRBV19 | ASKGAGLYQPQH
few | TRBJ1-3 | TRBV5-1 | ASTPGTEGNTIY
NA | TRBJ2-1 | TRBV27 | ASSLLGGSDYNEQF
few | TRBJ1-1 | TRBV7-9 | ASSLGATGYTEAF
few | TRBJ1-1 | TRBV9 | ASSSGQNTEAF
NA | NA | TRBV2 | ASSESVWGGSYEQY
NA | TRBJ1-5 | TRBV27 | ASSFGPDQPQH
NA | TRBJ1-5 | TRBV6-5 | ASRRGPSQPQH
NA | TRBJ2-7 | TRBV4-2 | ASSQEVFLGRPSYEQY
NA | TRBJ1-2 | TRBV6-1 | ASSEAGPSRNGYT
NA | TRBJ1-1 | TRBV7-8 | ASSLASRGLTNTEAF
once | TRBJ2-3 | TRBV7-6 | ASSPQTTSTDTQY
NA | TRBJ1-1 | TRBV29-1 | SVVYPGRGFINTEAF
NA | TRBJ2-1 | TRBV10-3 | AIRDNYNEQF
NA | TRBJ1-4 | TRBV7-2 | ASSAPNRAEKLF